Listed below are T cell receptor beta chains from one sample, sequenced in a study of cytomegalovirus exposure and HLA in healthy donors. Here immunoSEQ multiplex PCR was the method, and the copy in TCRdb shows in-frame clones only, minus some. Among about 82,000 clones, roughly a tenth were seen once, and the ten largest hold almost 25%. The material sequenced was PBMCs. These receptors all stem from a man aged 60 to 75 in good health and CMV-seropositive. CDR3s include the opening cysteine and the closing phenylalanine or tryptophan. Fields, in order: clone size, J gene, V gene, D gene, CDR3 DNA, CDR3 protein. A D gene is named only where the DNA matches it firmly. Clone size appears in some rows only: once, few, many, or a class for an expanded clone.

clone_size: NA; j_call: TRBJ2-1; v_call: TRBV19; d_call: NA; cdr3_nt: TGTGCCAGTATAGCCAAGAGCAGAGGCTACAATGAGCAGTTCTTC; cdr3_aa: CASIAKSRGYNEQFF
clone_size: NA; j_call: TRBJ2-1; v_call: TRBV19; d_call: TRBD1; cdr3_nt: TGTGCCAGTAGTATAGCTAGACAGGGAAGCAATGAGCAGTTCTTC; cdr3_aa: CASSIARQGSNEQFF
clone_size: NA; j_call: TRBJ2-7; v_call: TRBV30; d_call: TRBD1; cdr3_nt: TGTGCCTGGAGTGTACCAGGGGGACAGGGTATCCACGAGCAGTACTTC; cdr3_aa: CAWSVPGGQGIHEQYF
clone_size: few; j_call: TRBJ1-2; v_call: TRBV5-1; d_call: TRBD1; cdr3_nt: TGCGCCAGCAGCGGAGGGACAGGGCCTAGAAGCTACACCTTC; cdr3_aa: CASSGGTGPRSYTF
clone_size: NA; j_call: TRBJ2-3; v_call: TRBV27; d_call: NA; cdr3_nt: TGTGCCAGCAGTTTTCAGGGAAAGGGTGGAGATACGCAGTATTTT; cdr3_aa: CASSFQGKGGDTQYF
clone_size: NA; j_call: TRBJ2-6; v_call: TRBV5-4; d_call: NA; cdr3_nt: TGTGCCAGCAGCTCCTTAGTATCCGGGGCCAACGTCCTGACTTTC; cdr3_aa: CASSSLVSGANVLTF
clone_size: NA; j_call: TRBJ2-3; v_call: TRBV5-1; d_call: NA; cdr3_nt: TGCGCCAGCAGCTTGGGAGCGGTCTCGATAGATACGCAGTATTTT; cdr3_aa: CASSLGAVSIDTQYF
clone_size: NA; j_call: TRBJ1-3; v_call: TRBV9; d_call: NA; cdr3_nt: TGTGCCAGCAGCCCTACGGGAGCCGGAAACACCATATATTTT; cdr3_aa: CASSPTGAGNTIYF
clone_size: few; j_call: TRBJ2-3; v_call: TRBV27; d_call: NA; cdr3_nt: TGTGCCAGCAGTTTGCGGCTCGGGGTCACAGATACGCAGTATTTT; cdr3_aa: CASSLRLGVTDTQYF
clone_size: NA; j_call: TRBJ2-6; v_call: TRBV6-5; d_call: TRBD2; cdr3_nt: TGTGCCAGCAGTTCGAGCGGGGCCTCTGGGGCCAACGTCCTGACTTTC; cdr3_aa: CASSSSGASGANVLTF
clone_size: few; j_call: TRBJ2-5; v_call: TRBV30; d_call: TRBD2; cdr3_nt: TGTGCCTGGAGTGTTGCTAGCGGGGCCTCTACGACCCAGTACTTC; cdr3_aa: CAWSVASGASTTQYF
clone_size: few; j_call: TRBJ1-1; v_call: TRBV28; d_call: NA; cdr3_nt: TGTGCCAGCAGTCCCAACGGCGGGGTAGGAGGTGAAGCTTTCTTT; cdr3_aa: CASSPNGGVGGEAFF
clone_size: NA; j_call: TRBJ2-1; v_call: TRBV7-2; d_call: TRBD2; cdr3_nt: TGTGCCAGCAGCTCCCTGGGACTAGCGGGGGGGCGTTCCTACAATGAGCAGTTCTTC; cdr3_aa: CASSSLGLAGGRSYNEQFF
clone_size: few; j_call: TRBJ1-2; v_call: TRBV5-6; d_call: NA; cdr3_nt: TGTGCCAGCAGCTTGAGGGGCGGGAGAGGTATCTATGGCTACACCTTC; cdr3_aa: CASSLRGGRGIYGYTF
clone_size: few; j_call: TRBJ2-3; v_call: TRBV28; d_call: NA; cdr3_nt: TGTGCCAGCAGGGTTACAGCGGCTACAGATACGCAGTATTTT; cdr3_aa: CASRVTAATDTQYF
clone_size: few; j_call: TRBJ1-6; v_call: TRBV9; d_call: NA; cdr3_nt: TGTGCCAGCAGCGCTGTACAGAATTCACCCCTCCACTTT; cdr3_aa: CASSAVQNSPLHF
clone_size: NA; j_call: TRBJ2-7; v_call: TRBV7-2; d_call: TRBD2; cdr3_nt: TGTGCCAGCAGCGTCAGCGGGAGCCTCTCCTACGAGCAGTACTTC; cdr3_aa: CASSVSGSLSYEQYF
clone_size: few; j_call: TRBJ2-3; v_call: TRBV4-2; d_call: NA; cdr3_nt: TGTGCCAGCAGCCAAGATGGGCCAGATACGCAGTATTTT; cdr3_aa: CASSQDGPDTQYF
clone_size: few; j_call: TRBJ1-2; v_call: TRBV6-5; d_call: NA; cdr3_nt: TGTGCCAGCCGGCAGGGCCAAGGCTACACCTTC; cdr3_aa: CASRQGQGYTF
clone_size: NA; j_call: TRBJ1-3; v_call: TRBV30; d_call: NA; cdr3_nt: TGTGCTCATGGCCTACAGGCTGGAAACACCATATATTTT; cdr3_aa: CAHGLQAGNTIYF
clone_size: few; j_call: TRBJ1-2; v_call: TRBV6-4; d_call: NA; cdr3_nt: TGTGCCAGCAGTAGCCACTTCGAAAGATCTGCTAACTATGGCTACACCTTC; cdr3_aa: CASSSHFERSANYGYTF
clone_size: NA; j_call: TRBJ1-2; v_call: TRBV6-1; d_call: TRBD1; cdr3_nt: TGTGCCAGCAAAGGGACAGGGGATAGCTATGGCTACACCTTC; cdr3_aa: CASKGTGDSYGYTF
clone_size: few; j_call: TRBJ2-1; v_call: TRBV19; d_call: NA; cdr3_nt: TGTGCCAGTAGTATCGGAGGGACCTACTACAATGAGCAGTTCTTC; cdr3_aa: CASSIGGTYYNEQFF
clone_size: few; j_call: TRBJ2-7; v_call: TRBV7-2; d_call: NA; cdr3_nt: TGTGCCAGCAGCTGGGGGGAGCAAGCGGCCGAGCAGTACTTC; cdr3_aa: CASSWGEQAAEQYF
clone_size: few; j_call: TRBJ2-3; v_call: TRBV6-6; d_call: TRBD1; cdr3_nt: TGTGCCAGCAGTCAGCGACAGGGACCTAGCACAGATACGCAGTATTTT; cdr3_aa: CASSQRQGPSTDTQYF
clone_size: few; j_call: TRBJ1-1; v_call: TRBV10-3; d_call: NA; cdr3_nt: TGTGCCATCAGTGAGTTGGGGGGGGCGCAAACTGAAGCTTTCTTT; cdr3_aa: CAISELGGAQTEAFF
clone_size: NA; j_call: TRBJ2-3; v_call: TRBV6-1; d_call: TRBD1; cdr3_nt: TGTGCCAGCCGTACACAGACAGGGGCGGATACGCAGTATTTT; cdr3_aa: CASRTQTGADTQYF
clone_size: few; j_call: TRBJ1-5; v_call: TRBV1; d_call: NA; cdr3_nt: TGCACCAGCAGCGGGGACAGGGGCAATCAGCCCCAGCATTTT; cdr3_aa: CTSSGDRGNQPQHF
clone_size: NA; j_call: TRBJ1-1; v_call: TRBV11-2; d_call: NA; cdr3_nt: TGTGCCAGCAGCTTAGATTACGAGGCTGAAGCTTTCTTT; cdr3_aa: CASSLDYEAEAFF
clone_size: few; j_call: TRBJ2-1; v_call: TRBV6-1; d_call: NA; cdr3_nt: TGTGCCAGCAAAAAGGGAGCGGGCTGGGAAAATGAGCAGTTCTTC; cdr3_aa: CASKKGAGWENEQFF
clone_size: NA; j_call: TRBJ2-1; v_call: TRBV5-1; d_call: NA; cdr3_nt: TGCGCCAGCAGCCAGGACTCCTACAATGAGCAGTTCTTC; cdr3_aa: CASSQDSYNEQFF
clone_size: few; j_call: TRBJ1-2; v_call: TRBV12-5; d_call: NA; cdr3_nt: TGTGCTAGTGGTTTGGCCACTTACTATGGCTACACCTTC; cdr3_aa: CASGLATYYGYTF
clone_size: NA; j_call: TRBJ1-1; v_call: TRBV15; d_call: TRBD1; cdr3_nt: TGTGCCACCAGCACAGGGGTGACAGGGACTGACACTGAAGCTTTCTTT; cdr3_aa: CATSTGVTGTDTEAFF
clone_size: NA; j_call: TRBJ2-7; v_call: TRBV5-5; d_call: TRBD1; cdr3_nt: TGTGCCAGCAGCTTCGGGGGACAGGGCGCCTACGAGCAGTACTTC; cdr3_aa: CASSFGGQGAYEQYF
clone_size: few; j_call: TRBJ1-3; v_call: TRBV7-8; d_call: NA; cdr3_nt: TGTGCCAGCAGCCCAGCTGACAGGATGAATGGAAACACCATATATTTT; cdr3_aa: CASSPADRMNGNTIYF
clone_size: few; j_call: TRBJ2-5; v_call: TRBV5-1; d_call: TRBD1; cdr3_nt: TGCGCCAGCAGCTTGGACAGGACAGGACAATCTCCAGAGACCCAGTACTTC; cdr3_aa: CASSLDRTGQSPETQYF
clone_size: NA; j_call: TRBJ2-7; v_call: TRBV7-8; d_call: NA; cdr3_nt: TGTGCCAGCAGCTTAACACAGGGCTCGGGCTACGGGCAGTACTTC; cdr3_aa: CASSLTQGSGYGQYF
clone_size: NA; j_call: TRBJ2-2; v_call: TRBV6-1; d_call: NA; cdr3_nt: TGTGCCAGCAGTGAAGCCACTCTCTTAGCAGCCGGGGAGCTGTTTTTT; cdr3_aa: CASSEATLLAAGELFF
clone_size: NA; j_call: TRBJ2-2; v_call: TRBV28; d_call: TRBD1; cdr3_nt: TGTGCCAGCAGTTTCTGGACAGGGAACACCGGGGAGCTGTTTTTT; cdr3_aa: CASSFWTGNTGELFF
clone_size: NA; j_call: TRBJ1-6; v_call: TRBV10-2; d_call: NA; cdr3_nt: TGCGCCAGCAGCGCAGGGTTGTCACCCCTCCACTTT; cdr3_aa: CASSAGLSPLHF
clone_size: few; j_call: TRBJ2-7; v_call: TRBV6-1; d_call: TRBD1; cdr3_nt: TGTGCCAGCAGTCTGACAGGGGGAGACTACGAGCAGTACTTC; cdr3_aa: CASSLTGGDYEQYF
clone_size: NA; j_call: TRBJ2-2; v_call: TRBV5-8; d_call: TRBD2; cdr3_nt: TGTGCCAGCAGTTTTAGCGGGAGCACCGGGGAGCTGTTTTTT; cdr3_aa: CASSFSGSTGELFF
clone_size: few; j_call: TRBJ2-5; v_call: TRBV28; d_call: TRBD2; cdr3_nt: TGTGCCAGCAGTGGGACTAGCGGGAGGGCCCCCGGGGAGACCCAGTACTTC; cdr3_aa: CASSGTSGRAPGETQYF
clone_size: few; j_call: TRBJ1-4; v_call: TRBV9; d_call: NA; cdr3_nt: TGTGCCAGCAGCGTGGGGGCGACCGGAGCAACTAATGAAAAACTGTTTTTT; cdr3_aa: CASSVGATGATNEKLFF
clone_size: NA; j_call: TRBJ1-2; v_call: TRBV14; d_call: NA; cdr3_nt: TGTGCCAGCAGCCCTGACAGGCACGGCTACACCTTC; cdr3_aa: CASSPDRHGYTF
clone_size: few; j_call: TRBJ1-5; v_call: TRBV19; d_call: NA; cdr3_nt: TGTGCCAGTACAGAGGGGGATAGTAGCAATCAGCCCCAGCATTTT; cdr3_aa: CASTEGDSSNQPQHF
clone_size: NA; j_call: TRBJ2-2; v_call: TRBV4-1; d_call: NA; cdr3_nt: TGCGCCAGCAGCACCCGGGGGGCGCCCAACACCGGGGAGCTGTTTTTT; cdr3_aa: CASSTRGAPNTGELFF
clone_size: NA; j_call: TRBJ2-3; v_call: TRBV5-1; d_call: TRBD2; cdr3_nt: TGCGCCAGCAGCCCCCTAGCGGGAGGCACAGATACGCAGTATTTT; cdr3_aa: CASSPLAGGTDTQYF
clone_size: few; j_call: TRBJ2-2; v_call: TRBV11-2; d_call: NA; cdr3_nt: TGTGCCAGCACCATGGTCAGCGTCGACACCGGGGAGCTGTTTTTT; cdr3_aa: CASTMVSVDTGELFF
clone_size: NA; j_call: TRBJ2-7; v_call: TRBV11-2; d_call: TRBD2; cdr3_nt: TGTGCCAGCAGCTTGGGGCCGACTAGCGGGCAGGACGAGCAGTACTTC; cdr3_aa: CASSLGPTSGQDEQYF
clone_size: many; j_call: TRBJ1-1; v_call: TRBV7-2; d_call: NA; cdr3_nt: TGTGCCAGCAGCTTAGCGAGAGGTATCGCCACTGAAGCTTTCTTT; cdr3_aa: CASSLARGIATEAFF
clone_size: few; j_call: TRBJ2-5; v_call: TRBV5-1; d_call: TRBD2; cdr3_nt: TGCGCCAGCAGCTTCCTAGCGGGGGGCCCTGAGACCCAGTACTTC; cdr3_aa: CASSFLAGGPETQYF